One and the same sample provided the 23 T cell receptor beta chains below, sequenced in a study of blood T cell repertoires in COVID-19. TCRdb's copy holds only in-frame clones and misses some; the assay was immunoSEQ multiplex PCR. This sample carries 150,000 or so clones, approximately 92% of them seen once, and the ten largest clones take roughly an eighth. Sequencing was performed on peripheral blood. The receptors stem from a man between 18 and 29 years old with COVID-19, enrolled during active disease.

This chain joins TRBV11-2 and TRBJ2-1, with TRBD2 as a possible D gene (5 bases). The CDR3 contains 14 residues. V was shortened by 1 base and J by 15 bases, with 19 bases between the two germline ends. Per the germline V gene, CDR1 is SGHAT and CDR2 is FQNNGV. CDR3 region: CASSLGRTSTWLFF. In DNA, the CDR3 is TGTGCCAGCAGCTTAGGGAGGACTTCGACGTGGCTGTTCTTC.

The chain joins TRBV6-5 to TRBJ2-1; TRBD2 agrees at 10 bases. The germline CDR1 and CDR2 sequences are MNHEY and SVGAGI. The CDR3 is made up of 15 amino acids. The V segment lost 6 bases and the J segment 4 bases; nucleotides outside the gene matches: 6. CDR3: CASRWTSGAYNEQFF. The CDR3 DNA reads TGTGCCAGCAGGTGGACTAGCGGAGCGTACAATGAGCAGTTCTTC.

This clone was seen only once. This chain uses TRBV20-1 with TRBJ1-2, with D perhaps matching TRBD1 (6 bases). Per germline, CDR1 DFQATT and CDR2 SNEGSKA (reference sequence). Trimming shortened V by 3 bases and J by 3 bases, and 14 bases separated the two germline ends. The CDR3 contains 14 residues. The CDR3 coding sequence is TGCAGTGCTAGTTGGGGGCCCTCCTACTATGGCTACACCTTC. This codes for CSASWGPSYYGYTF.

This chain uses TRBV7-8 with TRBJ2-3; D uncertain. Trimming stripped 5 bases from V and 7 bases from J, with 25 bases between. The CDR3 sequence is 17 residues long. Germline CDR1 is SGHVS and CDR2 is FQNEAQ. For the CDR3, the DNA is TGTGCCAGCAGCCCAATGGTGGAGCCCCACCTTTTGAATACGCAGTATTTT. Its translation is CASSPMVEPHLLNTQYF.

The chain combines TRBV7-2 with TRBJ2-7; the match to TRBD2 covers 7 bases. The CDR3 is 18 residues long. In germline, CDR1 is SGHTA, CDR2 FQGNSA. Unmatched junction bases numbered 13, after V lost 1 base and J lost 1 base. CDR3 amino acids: CASSLVRHLAELSYEQYF. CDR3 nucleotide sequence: TGTGCCAGCAGCTTAGTTCGCCACCTAGCGGAACTATCCTACGAGCAGTACTTC.

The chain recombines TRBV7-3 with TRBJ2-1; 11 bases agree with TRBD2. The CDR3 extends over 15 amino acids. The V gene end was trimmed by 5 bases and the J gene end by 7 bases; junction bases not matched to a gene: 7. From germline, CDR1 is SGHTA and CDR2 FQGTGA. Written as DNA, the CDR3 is TGTGCCAGCAGCCTCTCGCCTAGCGGGAGGAATGAGCAGTTCTTC. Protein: CASSLSPSGRNEQFF.

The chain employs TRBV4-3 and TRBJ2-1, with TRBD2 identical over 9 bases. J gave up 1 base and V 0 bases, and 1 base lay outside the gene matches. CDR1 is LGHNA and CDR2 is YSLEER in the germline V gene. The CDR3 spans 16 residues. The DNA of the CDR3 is TGCGCCAGCAGCCAAGAGCTAGCGGGGTCCTACAATGAGCAGTTCTTC. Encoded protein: CASSQELAGSYNEQFF.

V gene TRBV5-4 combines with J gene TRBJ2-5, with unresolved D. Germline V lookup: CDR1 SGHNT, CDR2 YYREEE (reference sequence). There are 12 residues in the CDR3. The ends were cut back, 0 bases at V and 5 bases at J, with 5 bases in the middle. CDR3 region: CASSLGRETQYF. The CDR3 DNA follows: TGTGCCAGCAGCTTGGGGCGGGAGACCCAGTACTTC.

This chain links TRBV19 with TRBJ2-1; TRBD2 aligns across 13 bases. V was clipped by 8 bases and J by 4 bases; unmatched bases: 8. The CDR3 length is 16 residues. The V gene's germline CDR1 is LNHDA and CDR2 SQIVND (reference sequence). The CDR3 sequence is CASGRTSGSYYNEQFF. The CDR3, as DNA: TGTGCCAGTGGGAGGACTAGCGGGAGTTATTACAATGAGCAGTTCTTC. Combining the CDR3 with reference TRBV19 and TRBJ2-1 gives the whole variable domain DGGITQSPKYLFRKEGQNVTLSCEQNLNHDAMYWYRQDPGQGLRLIYYSQIVNDFQKGDIAEGYSVSREKKESFPLTVTSAQKNPTAFYLCASGRTSGSYYNEQFFGPGTRLTVL.

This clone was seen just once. The CDR3 is CASSQGPSKGNQPQHF. DNA of the CDR3: TGTGCCAGCAGCCAAGGTCCGAGCAAAGGCAATCAGCCCCAGCATTTT. V and J are TRBV3-1 (or the pseudogene TRBV3-2) and TRBJ1-5; D is unresolved. The CDR3 extends over 16 amino acids. Germline V gene lookup returns CDR1 LGHDT and CDR2 YNNKEL (reference sequence). The V gene lost 1 base and the J gene lost 2 bases, with 12 bases spanning the gap.

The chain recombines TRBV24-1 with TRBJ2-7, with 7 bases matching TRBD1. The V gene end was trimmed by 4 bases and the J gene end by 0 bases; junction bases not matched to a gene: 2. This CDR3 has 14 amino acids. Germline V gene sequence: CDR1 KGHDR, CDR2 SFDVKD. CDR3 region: CATSEAGGSYEQYF. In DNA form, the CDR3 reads TGTGCCACCAGTGAAGCAGGGGGCTCCTACGAGCAGTACTTC.

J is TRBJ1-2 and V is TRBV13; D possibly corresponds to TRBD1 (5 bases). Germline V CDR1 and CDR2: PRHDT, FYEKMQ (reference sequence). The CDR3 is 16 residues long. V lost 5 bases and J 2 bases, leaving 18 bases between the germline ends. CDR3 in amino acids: CASSPRFGGRNYGYTF. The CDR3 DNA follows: TGTGCCAGCAGCCCCCGGTTTGGGGGGAGGAACTATGGCTACACCTTC.

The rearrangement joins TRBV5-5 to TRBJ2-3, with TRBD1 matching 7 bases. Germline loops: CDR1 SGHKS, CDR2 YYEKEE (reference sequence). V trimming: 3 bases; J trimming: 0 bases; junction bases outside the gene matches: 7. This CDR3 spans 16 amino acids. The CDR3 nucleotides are TGTGCCAGCAGCTCACCCCGGGACAGAAGCACAGATACGCAGTATTTT. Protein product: CASSSPRDRSTDTQYF.

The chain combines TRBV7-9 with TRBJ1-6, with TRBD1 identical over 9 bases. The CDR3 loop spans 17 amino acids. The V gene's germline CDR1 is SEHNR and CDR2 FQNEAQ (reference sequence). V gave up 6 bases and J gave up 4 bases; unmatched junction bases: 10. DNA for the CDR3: TGTGCCAGCAGAGACGAGGACAGGGGCCTTTATAATTCACCCCTCCACTTT. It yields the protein CASRDEDRGLYNSPLHF.

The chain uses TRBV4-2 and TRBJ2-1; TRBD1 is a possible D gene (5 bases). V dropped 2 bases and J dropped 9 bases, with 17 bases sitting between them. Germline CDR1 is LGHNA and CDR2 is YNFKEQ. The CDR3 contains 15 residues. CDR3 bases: TGTGCCAGCAGCCAAAATTTGGGCAGGGCGAGTGAGCAGTTCTTC. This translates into CASSQNLGRASEQFF.

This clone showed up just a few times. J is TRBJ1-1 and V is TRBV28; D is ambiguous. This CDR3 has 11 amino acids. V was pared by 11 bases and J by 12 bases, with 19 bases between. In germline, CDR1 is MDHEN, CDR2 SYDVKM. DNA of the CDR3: TGTGCCGTCTTTTCAGCCACGGGGTCTTTCTTT. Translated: CAVFSATGSFF. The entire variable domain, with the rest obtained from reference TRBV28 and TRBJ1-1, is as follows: DVKVTQSSRYLVKRTGEKVFLECVQDMDHENMFWYRQDPGLGLRLIYFSYDVKMKEKGDIPEGYSVSREKKERFSLILESASTNQTSMYLCAVFSATGSFFGQGTRLTVV.

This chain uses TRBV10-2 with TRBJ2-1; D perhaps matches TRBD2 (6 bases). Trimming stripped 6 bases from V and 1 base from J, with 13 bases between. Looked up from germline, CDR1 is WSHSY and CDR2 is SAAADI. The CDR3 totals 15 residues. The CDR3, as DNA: TGCGCCAGCAGGGGGACTTTAAAGTCCTACAATGAGCAGTTCTTC. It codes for CASRGTLKSYNEQFF.

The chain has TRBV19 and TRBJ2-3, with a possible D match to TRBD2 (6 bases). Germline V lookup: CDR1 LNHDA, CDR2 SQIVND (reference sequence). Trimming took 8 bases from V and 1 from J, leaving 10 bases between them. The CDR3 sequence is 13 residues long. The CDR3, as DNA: TGTGCCAGTTCGGGGGAAGGCACAGATACGCAGTATTTT. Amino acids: CASSGEGTDTQYF.

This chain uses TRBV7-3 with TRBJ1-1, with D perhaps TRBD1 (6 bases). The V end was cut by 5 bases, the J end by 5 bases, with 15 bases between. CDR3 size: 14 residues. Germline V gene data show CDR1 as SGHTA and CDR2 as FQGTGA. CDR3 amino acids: CASSHRGALTEAFF. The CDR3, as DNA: TGTGCCAGCAGCCACCGGGGGGCGCTGACTGAAGCTTTCTTT.

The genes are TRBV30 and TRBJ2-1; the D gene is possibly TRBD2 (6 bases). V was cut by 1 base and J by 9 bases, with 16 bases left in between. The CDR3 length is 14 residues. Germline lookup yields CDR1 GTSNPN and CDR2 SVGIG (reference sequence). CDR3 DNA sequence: TGTGCCTGGAGTGGGGAAGCGGGCCCCGGTGAGCAGTTCTTC. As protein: CAWSGEAGPGEQFF.

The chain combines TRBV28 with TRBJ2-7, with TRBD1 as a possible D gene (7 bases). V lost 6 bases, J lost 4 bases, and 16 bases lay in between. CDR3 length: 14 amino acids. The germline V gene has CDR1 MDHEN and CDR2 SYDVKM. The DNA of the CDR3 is TGTGCCAGCAGCGGGCGGGACAGAAATTACGAGCAGTACTTC. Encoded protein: CASSGRDRNYEQYF.

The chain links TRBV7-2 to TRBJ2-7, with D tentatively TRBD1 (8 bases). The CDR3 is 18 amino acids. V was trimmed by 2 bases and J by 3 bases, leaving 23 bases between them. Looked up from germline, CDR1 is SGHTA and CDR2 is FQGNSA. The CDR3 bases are TGTGCCAGCAGCTTACTGGGGGGGCCGACAGGGGAGGTCTACGAGCAGTACTTC. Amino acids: CASSLLGGPTGEVYEQYF.

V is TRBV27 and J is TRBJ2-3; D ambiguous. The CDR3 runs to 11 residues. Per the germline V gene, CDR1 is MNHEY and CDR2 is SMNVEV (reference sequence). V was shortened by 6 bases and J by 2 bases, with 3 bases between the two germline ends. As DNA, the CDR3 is TGTGCCAGCAGCTCCACAGATACGCAGTATTTT. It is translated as CASSSTDTQYF.